This entry lists 9 T cell receptor beta chains sequenced from one sample in a study of T cells in Graves' hyperthyroidism and ophthalmopathy (dated by TCRdb to the late 2010s). Libraries were constructed by multiplex PCR. The sequencing machine was an Illumina HiSeq 2000. The TCR beta CDR3 regions were amplified from the RNA transcripts. The first round of RT-PCR for the TCR CDR3 was performed with the HTBI primer set and the Qiagen OneStep RT-PCR kit. Through fastp at Q25 and MiXCR, TCRdb rebuilt clones from the public reads, retaining in-frame beta chains. Records with the same CDR3 protein are collapsed into one entry carrying the most frequent genes and DNA. This sample comprises roughly 500,000 distinct CDR3 sequences, under 60% of them detected only once. Of the sample, around a fifth is held by the ten largest clones. Material for sequencing was peripheral blood or thyroid tissue (not recorded which). These TCRs come from an adult woman with Graves' disease, either hyperthyroidism or ophthalmopathy (not recorded which).

This sequence joins TRBV2 and TRBJ2-5; possibly TRBD1 for D (5 bases). Germline V CDR1 and CDR2: SNHLY, FYNNEI. Trimming stripped 6 bases from V and 5 bases from J, with 16 bases between. CDR3 length: 14 residues. CDR3 nucleotides: TGTGCCAGCAGGGAAAGCGAGAACAGGGAGACCCAGTACTTC. This codes for CASRESENRETQYF.

This clonotype was counted at least ten times. Written as DNA, the CDR3 is TGTGCCAGCTCGATTTACGGGGAGCTGTTTTTT. It yields the protein CASSIYGELFF. The rearrangement joins TRBV6-1 to TRBJ2-2; no clear D. Germline V CDR1 and CDR2: MNHNS, SASEGT. With 8 bases removed from V and 7 bases from J, the gap between germline ends came to 8 bases. The CDR3 covers 11 residues.

The chain couples TRBV7-2 to TRBJ1-6; 8 nucleotides agree with TRBD1. The germline gives CDR1 SGHTA, CDR2 FQGNSA. This CDR3 spans 16 amino acids. J lost 9 bases, V lost 7 bases, and 14 bases had no gene match. Here the CDR3 reads CASTLTRRTGSSPLHF. The CDR3 coding sequence is TGTGCCAGCACCCTGACACGGCGGACAGGGTCTTCACCCCTCCACTTT.

This clonotype was detected a few times. The V call is TRBV3-1, the J call TRBJ1-5; D is perhaps TRBD1 (5 bases). CDR3 length: 15 residues. Germline V gives CDR1 LGHDT, CDR2 YNNKEL (reference sequence). Between the trimmed V and J ends, which lost 3 bases and 2 bases, there was a span of 11 bases. CDR3 nucleotide sequence: TGTGCCAGCAGCCAGACAGCCCTGGGCAATCAGCCCCAGCATTTT. Translation: CASSQTALGNQPQHF.

This clonotype was observed a few times. The V and J genes are TRBV9 and TRBJ1-1; D might be TRBD1 (6 bases). V lost 0 bases to trimming and J lost 4 bases, with 13 bases between them. The CDR3 has 15 amino acids. The germline CDR1 and CDR2 sequences are SGDLS and YYNGEE. CDR3 in amino acids: CASSVGPGEGTEAFF. The CDR3 DNA reads as TGTGCCAGCAGCGTAGGCCCAGGGGAGGGCACTGAAGCTTTCTTT.

The sample holds many counts of this clonotype. This chain links TRBV27 with TRBJ1-5; D perhaps matches TRBD1 (6 bases). V was pared by 6 bases and J by 6 bases, with 15 bases between. Germline V gives CDR1 MNHEY, CDR2 SMNVEV (reference sequence). CDR3 length: 14 residues. The CDR3 loop is CASSLGRGGQPQHF. CDR3 DNA sequence: TGTGCCAGCAGCTTAGGCAGGGGAGGTCAGCCCCAGCATTTT.

The chain carries TRBV7-8 and TRBJ2-1; D call uncertain. Germline V gene sequence: CDR1 SGHVS, CDR2 FQNEAQ. Trimming shortened V by 2 bases and J by 4 bases, and 12 bases separated the two germline ends. The CDR3 spans 15 residues. The CDR3 nucleotides read TGTGCCAGCAGCTTACCAGCGTACTCGTACAATGAGCAGTTCTTC. It translates to CASSLPAYSYNEQFF.

This clonotype occurred a few times. A much larger clone lies a single base off, so this may be a read error. This chain links TRBV12-3 or TRBV12-4 with TRBJ2-5; 7 positions agree with TRBD1. The CDR3 runs 14 residues. V dropped 7 bases and J dropped 4; count of bases not matched to a gene: 9. The CDR3 coding sequence is TGTGCCAGCACCCTGGGACAGACAGGAGAGACCCAGTACTTC. Its translation: CASTLGQTGETQYF.

In this sample, this clonotype turned up a few times. The chain employs TRBV9 and TRBJ1-4, with a possible D match to TRBD1 (5 bases). Trimming shortened V by 4 bases and J by 8 bases, and 15 bases separated the two germline ends. The CDR3 covers 14 residues. Looked up from germline, CDR1 is SGDLS and CDR2 is YYNGEE. DNA of the CDR3: TGTGCCAGCAGCTTGGGACTAGCGGGAGAAAAACTGTTTTTT. Its translation is CASSLGLAGEKLFF.